The rows below give T cell receptor beta chains drawn from one sample of a study of blood T cell repertoires in COVID-19. Sequencing used immunoSEQ multiplex PCR; TCRdb keeps in-frame clones, though not all of them. The sample holds roughly 150,000 clones, about 83% seen once. Sequenced sample: peripheral blood. These receptors were collected from a woman of 80 years or more with COVID-19, enrolled during active disease. CDR3s include the opening cysteine and the closing phenylalanine or tryptophan. Fields, in order: J gene, D gene, clone size, V gene, CDR3 DNA, CDR3 protein. The D gene is left open where the match is weak. Clone sizes are given selectively: once, few, many, or a class where the clone is expanded.

j_call: TRBJ2-7; d_call: TRBD2; clone_size: once; v_call: TRBV28; cdr3_nt: TGTGCCACCGGGACTAGCGGGAGGATTTACGAGCAGTACTTC; cdr3_aa: CATGTSGRIYEQYF
j_call: TRBJ2-3; d_call: .; clone_size: .; v_call: TRBV28; cdr3_nt: TGTGCCAGCACGGTCCCGAGCACAGATACGCAGTATTTT; cdr3_aa: CASTVPSTDTQYF
j_call: TRBJ2-1; d_call: TRBD2; clone_size: .; v_call: TRBV28; cdr3_nt: TGTGCCAGCAGTGCGACTAGCGGCGGTTCCTACAATGAGCAGTTCTTC; cdr3_aa: CASSATSGGSYNEQFF
j_call: TRBJ2-7; d_call: .; clone_size: .; v_call: TRBV5-4; cdr3_nt: TGTGCCAGCAGCTCCCCGGGGGAATTAGGCGAGCAGTACTTC; cdr3_aa: CASSSPGELGEQYF
j_call: TRBJ2-3; d_call: TRBD1; clone_size: few; v_call: TRBV5-1; cdr3_nt: TGCGCCAGCAGCTTGGCAGGGACAGGGGGTATCGGAGATACGCAGTATTTT; cdr3_aa: CASSLAGTGGIGDTQYF
j_call: TRBJ2-7; d_call: TRBD1; clone_size: .; v_call: TRBV5-6; cdr3_nt: TGTGCCAGCAGCCCCAGGACAGGGTTCGGCTACGAGCAGTACTTC; cdr3_aa: CASSPRTGFGYEQYF
j_call: TRBJ2-1; d_call: .; clone_size: .; v_call: TRBV19; cdr3_nt: TGTGCCACCGTACCGACTGGGAGAGCGTACAGTTATAACAATGAGCAGTTCTTC; cdr3_aa: CATVPTGRAYSYNNEQFF
j_call: TRBJ1-2; d_call: .; clone_size: once; v_call: TRBV9; cdr3_nt: TGTGCCAGCAGCGTAGGCGGAGCCGACCACTATGGCTACACCTTC; cdr3_aa: CASSVGGADHYGYTF
j_call: TRBJ2-5; d_call: TRBD2; clone_size: .; v_call: TRBV4-1; cdr3_nt: TGCGCCAGCAGCCCATACTCTGGGGCGGGGGGGCGTGAGACCCAGTACTTC; cdr3_aa: CASSPYSGAGGRETQYF
j_call: TRBJ2-3; d_call: TRBD2; clone_size: .; v_call: TRBV6-5; cdr3_nt: TGTGCCAGCAGTTATAGACTAGCGGACACAGATACGCAGTATTTT; cdr3_aa: CASSYRLADTDTQYF
j_call: TRBJ2-2; d_call: TRBD2; clone_size: .; v_call: TRBV5-4; cdr3_nt: TGTGCCAGCGCAGCACTAGCGGGAGGCAGCACCGGGGAGCTGTTTTTT; cdr3_aa: CASAALAGGSTGELFF
j_call: TRBJ2-1; d_call: .; clone_size: few; v_call: TRBV19; cdr3_nt: TGTGCCAACCCGCGTGCGGGGCTCCACAATGAGCAGTTCTTC; cdr3_aa: CANPRAGLHNEQFF
j_call: TRBJ2-5; d_call: TRBD2; clone_size: .; v_call: TRBV7-6; cdr3_nt: TGTGCCAGCAGCTTGGGACTAGCGGGAGAACAGGAGACCCAGTACTTC; cdr3_aa: CASSLGLAGEQETQYF
j_call: TRBJ2-3; d_call: .; clone_size: once; v_call: TRBV6-6; cdr3_nt: TGTGCCAGCACCAAAGCCTACACAGATACGCAGTATTTT; cdr3_aa: CASTKAYTDTQYF
j_call: TRBJ2-5; d_call: TRBD1; clone_size: .; v_call: TRBV7-8; cdr3_nt: TGTGCCAGCAGCTTTCAGGGGGCAATACGGGAGACCCAGTACTTC; cdr3_aa: CASSFQGAIRETQYF
j_call: TRBJ2-3; d_call: TRBD1; clone_size: .; v_call: TRBV5-1; cdr3_nt: TGCGCCAGCAGCTTGGGTTCCAGGGGGCAAGGTACGCAGTATTTT; cdr3_aa: CASSLGSRGQGTQYF
j_call: TRBJ2-3; d_call: TRBD2; clone_size: .; v_call: TRBV7-2; cdr3_nt: TGTGCCAGCAGCACAAGACTAGCGGGGGGTTCAGATACGCAGTATTTT; cdr3_aa: CASSTRLAGGSDTQYF
j_call: TRBJ2-7; d_call: TRBD1; clone_size: .; v_call: TRBV7-8; cdr3_nt: TGTGCCAGCAGCCACGGGACAGGATTGTACGAGCAGTACTTC; cdr3_aa: CASSHGTGLYEQYF
j_call: TRBJ1-1; d_call: TRBD1; clone_size: .; v_call: TRBV28; cdr3_nt: TGTGCCAGTAAGAAGGCGGACAGGGTATTCACTGAAGCTTTCTTT; cdr3_aa: CASKKADRVFTEAFF
j_call: TRBJ2-7; d_call: TRBD1; clone_size: few; v_call: TRBV18; cdr3_nt: TGTGCCAGCTCACCGATAGGACAGGGTGGAGAGCAGTACTTC; cdr3_aa: CASSPIGQGGEQYF
j_call: TRBJ2-7; d_call: TRBD1; clone_size: .; v_call: TRBV18; cdr3_nt: TGTGCCAGCTCACTGCCGGGACAGGGGTTCTACGAGCAGTACTTC; cdr3_aa: CASSLPGQGFYEQYF
j_call: TRBJ2-1; d_call: TRBD2; clone_size: .; v_call: TRBV6-5; cdr3_nt: TGTGCCAGCAGTTACGTAGCGGGCAATGAGCAGTTCTTC; cdr3_aa: CASSYVAGNEQFF
j_call: TRBJ2-2; d_call: TRBD1; clone_size: .; v_call: TRBV3-1/TRBV3-2; cdr3_nt: TGTGCCAGCAGCCTAGGACAGGGAGGCGGGGAGCTGTTTTTT; cdr3_aa: CASSLGQGGGELFF
j_call: TRBJ2-7; d_call: TRBD1; clone_size: .; v_call: TRBV27; cdr3_nt: TGTGCCAGCAGTTTATCGGCAGGGACAGCGGTGTACGAGCAGTACTTC; cdr3_aa: CASSLSAGTAVYEQYF
j_call: TRBJ2-2; d_call: .; clone_size: .; v_call: TRBV18; cdr3_nt: TGTGCCAGCTCACCACAATCGGGTGGCACCGGGGAGCTGTTTTTT; cdr3_aa: CASSPQSGGTGELFF
j_call: TRBJ2-2; d_call: TRBD1; clone_size: .; v_call: TRBV5-1; cdr3_nt: TGCGCCAGCAGCTTACAGGGGTCAAACACCGGGGAGCTGTTTTTT; cdr3_aa: CASSLQGSNTGELFF
j_call: TRBJ2-7; d_call: .; clone_size: .; v_call: TRBV2; cdr3_nt: TGTGCCAGCACGGGGTCCGGCTGGGAGCAGTACTTC; cdr3_aa: CASTGSGWEQYF
j_call: TRBJ2-2; d_call: TRBD1; clone_size: .; v_call: TRBV7-3; cdr3_nt: TGTGCCAGCAGCCCGTACAGGGGGAGTACCGGGGAGCTGTTTTTT; cdr3_aa: CASSPYRGSTGELFF
j_call: TRBJ1-2; d_call: .; clone_size: once; v_call: TRBV5-1; cdr3_nt: TGCGCCAGCAGCTTGAGGGGTTTGATGGCGGAAGACTATGGCTACACCTTC; cdr3_aa: CASSLRGLMAEDYGYTF
j_call: TRBJ1-1; d_call: .; clone_size: few; v_call: TRBV6-2/TRBV6-3; cdr3_nt: TGTGCCAGCAGTTACTCGGGGGCCACTGAAGCTTTCTTT; cdr3_aa: CASSYSGATEAFF
j_call: TRBJ2-2; d_call: .; clone_size: few; v_call: TRBV7-3; cdr3_nt: TGTGCCAGCAGCTTAACAGGTCTAGTAGGCGGGGAGCTGTTTTTT; cdr3_aa: CASSLTGLVGGELFF
j_call: TRBJ2-3; d_call: .; clone_size: .; v_call: TRBV5-4; cdr3_nt: TGTGCCAGCAGCTGGAGCGGAGGAGGAGATTACGCGCAGTATTTT; cdr3_aa: CASSWSGGGDYAQYF
j_call: TRBJ2-4; d_call: .; clone_size: few; v_call: TRBV7-9; cdr3_nt: TGTGCCAGCACCTCTTCTGTCGGGACATCTCAAAACATTCAGTACTTC; cdr3_aa: CASTSSVGTSQNIQYF
j_call: TRBJ1-3; d_call: .; clone_size: once; v_call: TRBV6-1; cdr3_nt: TGTGCCAGCAGCTCCCTCCGGTCCTCTGGAAACACCATATATTTT; cdr3_aa: CASSSLRSSGNTIYF
j_call: TRBJ2-5; d_call: .; clone_size: few; v_call: TRBV6-5; cdr3_nt: TGTGCCAGCATGCCCCTCAGGGGGGTAGAGACCCAGTACTTC; cdr3_aa: CASMPLRGVETQYF
j_call: TRBJ2-5; d_call: TRBD2; clone_size: .; v_call: TRBV29-1; cdr3_nt: TGCAGCGTTGCTCGCCCGGGACTAGCGGGAGGCGGGGAGACCCAGTACTTC; cdr3_aa: CSVARPGLAGGGETQYF
j_call: TRBJ2-5; d_call: TRBD2; clone_size: few; v_call: TRBV4-3; cdr3_nt: TGCGCCAGCAGCCAAGATCCCCTAGCGGGGCGGGAGACCCAGTACTTC; cdr3_aa: CASSQDPLAGRETQYF
j_call: TRBJ2-3; d_call: TRBD2; clone_size: .; v_call: TRBV3-1/TRBV3-2; cdr3_nt: TGTGCCAGCAGCCATCTCCGTAGCGGGGGTTCTTCTAGCACAGATACGCAGTATTTT; cdr3_aa: CASSHLRSGGSSSTDTQYF
j_call: TRBJ1-4; d_call: TRBD1; clone_size: .; v_call: TRBV2; cdr3_nt: TGTGCCAGCAGAGACCGGGACAGGGGGAATGAAAAACTGTTTTTT; cdr3_aa: CASRDRDRGNEKLFF
j_call: TRBJ1-5; d_call: .; clone_size: .; v_call: TRBV28; cdr3_nt: TGTGCCAGCAGTTTCGATCAGCCCCAGCATTTT; cdr3_aa: CASSFDQPQHF
j_call: TRBJ1-5; d_call: .; clone_size: once; v_call: TRBV7-3; cdr3_nt: TGTGCCAGCAGCTTAGCCGGGGGGCTCGGGCAGCCCCAGCATTTT; cdr3_aa: CASSLAGGLGQPQHF
j_call: TRBJ2-1; d_call: .; clone_size: .; v_call: TRBV18; cdr3_nt: TGTGCCAGCTCACCTATTGACGACAGCTACAATGAGCAGTTCTTC; cdr3_aa: CASSPIDDSYNEQFF
j_call: TRBJ1-1; d_call: .; clone_size: .; v_call: TRBV6-5; cdr3_nt: TGTGCCAGCAGTTACTCACAGGTGAACACTGAAGCTTTCTTT; cdr3_aa: CASSYSQVNTEAFF